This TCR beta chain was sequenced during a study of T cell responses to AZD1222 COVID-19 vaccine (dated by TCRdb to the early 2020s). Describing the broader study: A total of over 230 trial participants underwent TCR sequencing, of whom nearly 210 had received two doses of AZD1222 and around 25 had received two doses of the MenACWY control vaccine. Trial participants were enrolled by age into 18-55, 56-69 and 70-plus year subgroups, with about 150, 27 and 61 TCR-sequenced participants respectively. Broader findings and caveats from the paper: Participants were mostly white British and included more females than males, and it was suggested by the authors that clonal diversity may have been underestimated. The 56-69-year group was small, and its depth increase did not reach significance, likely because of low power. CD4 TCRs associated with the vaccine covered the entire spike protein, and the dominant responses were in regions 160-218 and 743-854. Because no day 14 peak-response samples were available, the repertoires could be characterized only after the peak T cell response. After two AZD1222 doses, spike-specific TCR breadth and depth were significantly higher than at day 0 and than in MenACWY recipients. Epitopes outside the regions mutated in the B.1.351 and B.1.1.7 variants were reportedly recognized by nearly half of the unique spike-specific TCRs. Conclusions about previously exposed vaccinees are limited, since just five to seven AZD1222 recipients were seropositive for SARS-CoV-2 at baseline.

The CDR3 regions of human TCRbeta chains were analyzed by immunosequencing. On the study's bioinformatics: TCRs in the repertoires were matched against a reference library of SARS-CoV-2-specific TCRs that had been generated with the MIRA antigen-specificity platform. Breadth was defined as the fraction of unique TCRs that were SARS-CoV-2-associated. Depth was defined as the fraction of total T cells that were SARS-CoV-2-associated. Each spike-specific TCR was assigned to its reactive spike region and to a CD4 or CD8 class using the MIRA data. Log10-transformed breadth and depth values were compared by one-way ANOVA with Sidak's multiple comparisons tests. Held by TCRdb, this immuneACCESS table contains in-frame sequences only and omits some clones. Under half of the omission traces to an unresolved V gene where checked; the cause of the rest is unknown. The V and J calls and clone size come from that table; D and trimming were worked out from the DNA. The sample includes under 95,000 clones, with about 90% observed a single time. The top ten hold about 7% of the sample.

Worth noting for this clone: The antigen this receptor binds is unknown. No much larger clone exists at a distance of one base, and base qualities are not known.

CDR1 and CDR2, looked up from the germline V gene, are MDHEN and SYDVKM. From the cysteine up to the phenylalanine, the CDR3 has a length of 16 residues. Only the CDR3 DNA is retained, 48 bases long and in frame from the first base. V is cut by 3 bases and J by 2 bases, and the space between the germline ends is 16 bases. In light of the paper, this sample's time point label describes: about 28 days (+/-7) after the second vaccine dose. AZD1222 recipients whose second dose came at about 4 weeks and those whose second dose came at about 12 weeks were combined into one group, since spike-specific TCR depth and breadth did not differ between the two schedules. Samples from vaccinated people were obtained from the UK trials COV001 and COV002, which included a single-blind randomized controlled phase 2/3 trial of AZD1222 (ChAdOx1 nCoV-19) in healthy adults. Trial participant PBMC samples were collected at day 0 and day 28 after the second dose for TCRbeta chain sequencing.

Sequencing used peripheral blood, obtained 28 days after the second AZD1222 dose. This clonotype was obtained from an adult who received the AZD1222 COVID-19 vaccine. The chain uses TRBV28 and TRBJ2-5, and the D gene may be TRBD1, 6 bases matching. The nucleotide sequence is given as TGTGCCAGCAGTTTCTCCCCATGGACAGCGCAAGAGACCCAGTACTTC. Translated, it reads CASSFSPWTAQETQYF.